This T cell receptor beta chain was found in a study of CD8 T cells in Susac syndrome. Study summary: When blood was drawn, the patients with Susac syndrome were therapy-naive, on corticosteroids, or on intravenous immunoglobulin alone.

The CDR3 is 13 residues long. Germline CDR1 is SEHNR and CDR2 is FQNEAQ (reference sequence). V lost 1 base to trimming and J lost 5 bases, with 8 bases between them. Overall study results and limits: Within total CD8+ repertoires, 15 to 20 Susac-specific public clones were found, and within CD8+ TEMRA repertoires, five.

cDNA came from 0.5 to 1 ug RNA primed by random hexamers. With immunoSEQ multiplex PCR, TCR beta CDR3 was amplified across 54 Vbeta and 13 Jbeta. One entry per CDR3 protein, called by TCRdb with MiXCR from the immunoSEQ multiplex PCR reads. This table holds about 110,000 distinct CDR3 sequences, roughly 95% found once. About this clonotype itself: Its matching antigen is unknown.

The chain combines TRBV7-9 with TRBJ1-2, with D maybe TRBD1 (6 bases). Sequenced sample: CD8+ T cells from PBMCs. This TCR was recovered from a human donor with Susac syndrome. CDR3 DNA: TGTGCCAGCAGCTTAGGACAGGAGTATGGCTACACCTTC. Its translation is CASSLGQEYGYTF.